These 10 T cell receptor beta chains came from one sample sequenced in a study of cytomegalovirus exposure and HLA in healthy donors. The PCR contained 60 Vbeta and 13 Jbeta primers. Generated by immunoSEQ multiplex PCR, the TCRdb table keeps only in-frame clones and is missing some. Here the sample spans 95,000 to 100,000 clones, about 81% being singletons. The sample was PBMCs. These receptors were obtained from a man aged 50 or older in good health and CMV-seronegative.

The V and J genes are TRBV4-1 and TRBJ2-7; TRBD1 might be the D (5 bases). V dropped 2 bases and J dropped 7 bases, with 15 bases sitting between them. Germline values: CDR1 MGHRA, CDR2 YSYEKL. The CDR3 is 14 amino acids. CDR3 coding DNA: TGCGCCAGCAGCCAACCCACAGGACGTCCAGAGCAGTACTTC. It translates to CASSQPTGRPEQYF.

The chain joins TRBV7-9 to TRBJ2-7, with TRBD1 matching 9 bases. Germline V gene sequence: CDR1 SEHNR, CDR2 FQNEAQ (reference sequence). With 5 bases clipped from V and 7 bases from J, the junction kept 12 bases outside the gene matches. This CDR3 spans 15 amino acids. CDR3 coding DNA: TGTGCCAGCAGCGCAACAGGGGGCGCTTTGAGGGAGCAGTACTTC. It yields the protein CASSATGGALREQYF. The complete variable domain, with remaining parts taken from reference TRBV7-9 and TRBJ2-7, reads DTGVSQNPRHKITKRGQNVTFRCDPISEHNRLYWYRQTLGQGPEFLTYFQNEAQLEKSRLLSDRFSAERPKGSFSTLEIQRTEQGDSAMYLCASSATGGALREQYFGPGTRLTVT.

The chain recombines TRBV6-1 with TRBJ2-6; tentative D call: TRBD2 (7 bases). The CDR3 is 17 amino acids. Trimming left V 2 bases short and J 0 bases short, with 11 bases between. CDR1 and CDR2 (germline): MNHNS, SASEGT. The CDR3, as DNA: TGTGCCAGCAGTGAATGGGGGGGCAGCTCTGGGGCCAACGTCCTGACTTTC. It is translated as CASSEWGGSSGANVLTF.

The chain joins TRBV28 to TRBJ1-2; TRBD1 aligns across 9 bases. V was pared by 6 bases and J by 3 bases, with 8 bases of the junction left unmatched. This CDR3 has 15 residues. Germline values: CDR1 MDHEN, CDR2 SYDVKM. The DNA for the CDR3 is TGTGCCAGCAGAGATGACAGGGGGTATGACTATGGCTACACCTTC. It codes for CASRDDRGYDYGYTF.

The chain links TRBV10-1 to TRBJ1-3; 9 bases are shared with TRBD1. The V and J ends lost 6 bases and 4 bases, in that order; junction bases with no gene match: 7. This CDR3 spans 15 amino acids. The germline V gene has CDR1 WNHNN and CDR2 SYGVQD (reference sequence). The CDR3, as DNA: TGCGCCAGCAGCCGGGACAGGGAGCCGGGAAACACCATATATTTT. It translates to CASSRDREPGNTIYF.

The gene calls are TRBV10-3 and TRBJ2-1, with 13 positions matching TRBD2. This CDR3 comprises 17 residues. The germline V gene has CDR1 ENHRY and CDR2 SYGVKD. J gave up 7 bases and V 5 bases, and 11 bases lay outside the gene matches. The CDR3 loop reads CAISREGLAGDRNEQFF. DNA for the CDR3: TGTGCCATCAGTCGTGAAGGACTAGCGGGAGATCGTAATGAGCAGTTCTTC.

The V gene is TRBV28, the J gene TRBJ1-2, with D uncertain. Germline values: CDR1 MDHEN, CDR2 SYDVKM. CDR3 size: 15 residues. With 2 bases removed from V and 4 bases from J, the gap between germline ends came to 14 bases. CDR3 loop: CASSLGQAGSYGYTF. The DNA for the CDR3 is TGTGCCAGCAGTTTAGGCCAGGCGGGGAGCTATGGCTACACCTTC.

The chain couples TRBV4-2 to TRBJ2-5; no clear D gene. V lost 0 bases and J lost 0, with 8 bases in between. CDR3 length: 15 amino acids. Germline-derived CDR1 and CDR2 are LGHNA and YNFKEQ. As DNA, the CDR3 is TGTGCCAGCAGCCAAGACTCCTCTCACCAAGAGACCCAGTACTTC. Protein product: CASSQDSSHQETQYF.

This clone was seen just once. The chain joins TRBV7-3 to TRBJ2-1, with D perhaps TRBD1 (6 bases). The CDR3 sequence is 14 residues long. Trimming stripped 5 bases from V and 9 bases from J, with 17 bases between. The germline gives CDR1 SGHTA, CDR2 FQGTGA. The CDR3 loop reads CASSLKGTLVEQFF. For the CDR3, the DNA is TGTGCCAGCAGCCTAAAGGGGACACTAGTTGAGCAGTTCTTC.

This CDR3 reads CAISETVSGTEAFF. The CDR3 bases are TGTGCCATCAGTGAAACGGTCTCGGGCACTGAAGCTTTCTTT. This rearrangement joins TRBV10-3 to TRBJ1-1, with D hard to call. CDR1 ENHRY and CDR2 SYGVKD come from the germline V gene. Between the trimmed V and J ends, which lost 3 bases and 4 bases, there was a span of 12 bases. This CDR3 is built from 14 residues.